This T cell receptor (beta chain) was documented in a study of blood T cell repertoires in COVID-19. Across the study: COVID-19 samples collected from the United States, Italy and Spain covered acute and convalescent phases. From T cells, B-cell-depleted T cells, or PBMCs came the material, which was cDNA or gDNA.

In the authors' workflow: Amplification from reference gene primers served as the basis for estimated nucleated cell counts. Assay used: immunoSEQ multiplex PCR; TCRdb lists only in-frame clones, some missing. That table furnishes V, J and clone size, whereas the DNA furnished D and trimming. The data show roughly 84,000 clones, roughly 80% seen once. The CDR3 is 14 residues long. Germline CDR1 reads MDHEN; CDR2 reads SYDVKM. Trimming took off 5 bases at V and 4 bases at J, with 12 bases between the two ends. The sample was peripheral blood. This sequence joins TRBV28 and TRBJ1-5; D is uncertain. This clonotype originated in a woman between 50 and 59 years old with acute or convalescent COVID-19. The CDR3 bases are TGTGCCAGCAGTCTCAGGTCGGGGAATCAGCCCCAGCATTTT. Translating gives CASSLRSGNQPQHF.